Included here is one T cell receptor beta chain sequence, with context. What it binds is unknown. This CDR3 has 14 residues. Germline V gene lookup returns CDR1 SGHDT and CDR2 YYEEEE. Trimming cost V 2 bases and J 4 bases, with 12 bases left between them. These data come from a study of cytomegalovirus exposure and HLA in healthy donors. Primers: 60 Vbeta forward and 13 Jbeta reverse. Using immunoSEQ multiplex PCR, the repertoire was profiled, and TCRdb retains in-frame clones only, with some absent. The sample lists approximately 150,000 clones, over 60% occurring once. Study conclusions and caveats: Analysis performed later found over 15,000 TCR beta sequences associated with HLA alleles at 0.05 false discovery rate. In a later analysis, most CMV-associated TCR beta chains appeared HLA-restricted. When a later analysis was performed, an Asian-associated ancestry cluster reportedly had fewer N-insertions than the roughly 640-donor mean. Previously analyzed data showed that most TCR beta V segments were productive at a frequency of about 87% or about 30%.

The source material was PBMCs. This receptor was identified in a woman aged 40 to 49 in good health and CMV-seronegative. V usage is TRBV5-6 and J usage is TRBJ1-2, with D unclear. The CDR3 DNA reads TGTGCCAGCAGCTTTGGCAGGTTCCTCTATGGCTACACCTTC. Its translation: CASSFGRFLYGYTF.